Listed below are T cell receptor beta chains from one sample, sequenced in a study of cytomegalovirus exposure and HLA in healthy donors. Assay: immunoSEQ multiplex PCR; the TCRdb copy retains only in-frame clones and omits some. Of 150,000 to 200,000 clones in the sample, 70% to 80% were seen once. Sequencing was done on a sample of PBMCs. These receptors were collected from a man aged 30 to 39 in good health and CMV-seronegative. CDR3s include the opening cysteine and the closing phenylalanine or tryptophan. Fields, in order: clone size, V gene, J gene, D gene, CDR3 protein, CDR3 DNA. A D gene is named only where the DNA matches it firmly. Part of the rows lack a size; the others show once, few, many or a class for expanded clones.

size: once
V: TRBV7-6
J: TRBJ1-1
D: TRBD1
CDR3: CASSHRQGTDTEAFF
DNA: TGTGCCAGCAGCCACCGACAGGGCACGGACACTGAAGCTTTCTTT

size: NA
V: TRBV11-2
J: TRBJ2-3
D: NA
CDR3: CASSLPGVDTQYF
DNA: TGTGCCAGCAGCTTGCCAGGGGTTGATACGCAGTATTTT

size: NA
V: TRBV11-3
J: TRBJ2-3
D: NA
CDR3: CASSFGSADTDTQYF
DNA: TGTGCCAGCAGCTTCGGGTCAGCCGACACAGATACGCAGTATTTT

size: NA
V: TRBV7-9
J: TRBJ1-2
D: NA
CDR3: CASSPGGGAYGGYTF
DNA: TGTGCCAGCAGTCCCGGCGGGGGGGCTTATGGTGGCTACACCTTC

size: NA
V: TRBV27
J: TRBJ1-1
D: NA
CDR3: CASSFVGQGEAFF
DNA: TGTGCCAGCAGTTTTGTCGGCCAGGGAGAAGCTTTCTTT

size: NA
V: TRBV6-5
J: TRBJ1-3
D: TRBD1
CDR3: CASSYSETGGNTIYF
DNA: TGTGCCAGCAGTTACTCGGAGACAGGGGGAAACACCATATATTTT

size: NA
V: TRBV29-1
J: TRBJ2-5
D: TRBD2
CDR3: CSVGSGSGKETQYF
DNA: TGCAGCGTCGGTAGCGGGTCCGGGAAAGAGACCCAGTACTTC

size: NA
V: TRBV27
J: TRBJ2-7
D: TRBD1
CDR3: CASSFRGIAYEQYF
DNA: TGTGCCAGCAGTTTCAGGGGGATTGCCTACGAGCAGTACTTC

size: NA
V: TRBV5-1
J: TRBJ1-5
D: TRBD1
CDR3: CASSPDRGNQPQHF
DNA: TGCGCCAGCAGCCCGGACAGGGGAAATCAGCCCCAGCATTTT

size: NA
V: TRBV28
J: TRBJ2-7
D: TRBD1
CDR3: CASSLGTGAYEQYF
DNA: TGTGCCAGCAGTCTCGGGACAGGAGCCTACGAGCAGTACTTC

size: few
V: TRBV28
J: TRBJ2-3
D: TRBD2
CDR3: CASIPPGRAPDTQYF
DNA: TGTGCCAGCATCCCCCCGGGGAGGGCCCCAGATACGCAGTATTTT

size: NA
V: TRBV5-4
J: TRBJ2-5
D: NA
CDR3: CASSPQRQETQYF
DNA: TGTGCCAGCAGCCCCCAGAGGCAAGAGACCCAGTACTTC

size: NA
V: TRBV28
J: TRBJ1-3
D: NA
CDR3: CASSLRGGSGNTIYF
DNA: TGTGCCAGCAGTTTAAGAGGAGGCTCTGGAAACACCATATATTTT

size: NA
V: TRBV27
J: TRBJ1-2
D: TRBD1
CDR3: CASTTRTGGALGYTF
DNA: TGTGCCAGCACCACTAGGACAGGGGGCGCGTTGGGCTACACCTTC

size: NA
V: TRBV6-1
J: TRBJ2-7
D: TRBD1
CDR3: CASRPRDRSSYEQYF
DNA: TGTGCCAGCAGACCTAGGGACAGGTCCTCCTACGAGCAGTACTTC

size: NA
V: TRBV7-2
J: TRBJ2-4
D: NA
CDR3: CASSQGVSNIQYF
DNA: TGTGCCAGCAGCCAAGGGGTCTCAAACATTCAGTACTTC

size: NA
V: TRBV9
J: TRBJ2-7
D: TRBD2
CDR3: CASSATGLAGFEQYF
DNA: TGTGCCAGCAGCGCCACGGGACTAGCGGGCTTCGAGCAGTACTTC

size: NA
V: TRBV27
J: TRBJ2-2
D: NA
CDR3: CASSLYGLQGVGQTGELFF
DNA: TGTGCCAGCAGTTTATATGGGCTTCAGGGAGTCGGACAGACCGGGGAGCTGTTTTTT